Reported below is one T cell receptor (beta chain). The data are from a study of blood T cell repertoires in COVID-19. This table comes from immunoSEQ multiplex PCR, and its TCRdb copy is limited to in-frame clones, with some not included. Among about 60,000 clones listed, 60% to 85% were seen once. The CDR3 is 14 amino acids. Germline CDR1 SGHAT, CDR2 FQNNGV. The V gene lost 5 bases and the J gene lost 1 base, with 11 bases spanning the gap. This sequence joins TRBV11-2 and TRBJ1-1; D possibly corresponds to TRBD1 (5 bases). The TCR sequence derives from an elderly woman with acute or convalescent COVID-19. Sequencing used peripheral blood. DNA of the CDR3: TGTGCCAGCAGCCTATTGACAGCGAACACTGAAGCTTTCTTT. Protein product: CASSLLTANTEAFF.